The next 4 T cell receptor beta chains were all read from a single sample in a study of CD8 T cells in Susac syndrome. RNA amounts of about 0.5 to 1 ug underwent reverse transcription with random hexamers. One entry per CDR3 protein results from TCRdb running MiXCR on the immunoSEQ multiplex PCR reads. The sample lists about 300,000 distinct CDR3 sequences, around 83% seen once, with approximately 0.11% in the top ten. What was sequenced was CD8+ T cells from PBMCs. Receptors were obtained from a human donor with multiple sclerosis.

The chain links TRBV28 to TRBJ2-7, with D uncertain. This CDR3 region has 12 residues. Germline V gives CDR1 MDHEN, CDR2 SYDVKM. V was cut by 9 bases and J by 6 bases, with 15 bases left in between. The CDR3 DNA is TGTGCCAGGGCCCACGGCCGGCGCGAGCAGTACTTC. Protein sequence: CARAHGRREQYF. Full variable domain (outside the CDR3, taken from reference TRBV28 and TRBJ2-7): DVKVTQSSRYLVKRTGEKVFLECVQDMDHENMFWYRQDPGLGLRLIYFSYDVKMKEKGDIPEGYSVSREKKERFSLILESASTNQTSMYLCARAHGRREQYFGPGTRLTVT.

This clonotype was seen more than once but under ten times. The chain employs TRBV5-6 and TRBJ1-5; D gene ambiguous. From germline, CDR1 is SGHDT and CDR2 YYEEEE. The CDR3 loop spans 16 amino acids. Between the trimmed V and J ends, which lost 3 bases and 1 base, there was a span of 14 bases. CDR3 loop: CASSSGRPSSNQPQHF. CDR3 sequence (DNA): TGTGCCAGCAGCTCCGGTCGTCCCTCAAGCAATCAGCCCCAGCATTTT.

This clonotype showed up just a few times. The rearrangement uses TRBV6-5 and TRBJ2-7, with 7 bases that match TRBD2. The CDR3 loop spans 14 amino acids. Germline CDR1 MNHEY, CDR2 SVGAGI. V was clipped by 8 bases and J by 0 bases; unmatched bases: 7. The CDR3 region has the DNA TGTGCCAGCCGTTGGGACTATAACTCCTACGAGCAGTACTTC. It translates to CASRWDYNSYEQYF.

This rearrangement joins TRBV6-5 to TRBJ2-5; TRBD2 agrees at 9 bases. Per the germline V gene, CDR1 is MNHEY and CDR2 is SVGAGI. V was clipped by 0 bases and J by 5 bases; unmatched bases: 4. The CDR3 is 15 residues long. The CDR3 loop reads CASSYSREGRETQYF. Written as DNA, the CDR3 is TGTGCCAGCAGTTACTCGCGGGAGGGCCGGGAGACCCAGTACTTC.